The 9 T cell receptor beta chains reported below all come from one sample, sequenced in a study of OX40 agonist ivuxolimab in advanced cancers. Generated by immunoSEQ multiplex PCR, the TCRdb table keeps only in-frame clones and is missing some. The sample lists approximately 59,000 clones, around four fifths occurring once. Sequencing was performed on CD4+ or CD8+ T cells sorted from blood, taken in a trial of the OX40 agonist ivuxolimab. These receptors were taken from an adult with an advanced solid tumor such as melanoma, head and neck, liver or kidney cancer.

The chain combines TRBV7-9 with TRBJ1-1; no reliable D call. The V gene's germline CDR1 is SEHNR and CDR2 FQNEAQ (reference sequence). V was cut by 1 base and J by 7 bases, with 7 bases left in between. This CDR3 has 12 amino acids. DNA for the CDR3: TGTGCCAGCAGCTTAGGAGGGAATGAAGCTTTCTTT. Residues: CASSLGGNEAFF.

The gene calls are TRBV28 and TRBJ2-1; possibly TRBD1 or TRBD2 for D (5 bases each). Per germline, CDR1 MDHEN and CDR2 SYDVKM. Deletions cut 6 bases from V and 9 bases from J, with 18 bases between. This CDR3 has 14 residues. This CDR3 reads CASRNGDLWVEQFF. The CDR3 DNA follows: TGTGCCAGCAGGAACGGGGACCTTTGGGTTGAGCAGTTCTTC.

The chain combines TRBV11-3 with TRBJ2-2; no clear D. Trimming pared 0 bases from V and 0 bases from J, leaving 2 bases between. This CDR3 contains 14 residues. Germline CDR1 is SGHNT and CDR2 is YENEEA. CDR3 residues: CASSLDSNTGELFF. The CDR3 DNA follows: TGTGCCAGCAGCTTAGATTCGAACACCGGGGAGCTGTTTTTT.

The genes are TRBV25-1 and TRBJ1-2, with D possibly matching TRBD1 (6 bases). This CDR3 is built from 13 residues. From germline, CDR1 is MGHDK and CDR2 SYGVNS. With 3 bases removed from V and 7 bases from J, the gap between germline ends came to 12 bases. CDR3: CASSDGGAGGYTF. The CDR3 bases are TGTGCCAGCAGTGACGGGGGGGCCGGTGGCTACACCTTC.

This rearrangement joins TRBV9 to TRBJ1-6; TRBD1 matches at 7 bases. Germline trimming cut 5 bases from V and 9 bases from J; bases unmatched to any gene: 8. Germline V lookup: CDR1 SGDLS, CDR2 YYNGEE. This CDR3 contains 14 residues. CDR3 residues: CASSAGGSSSPLHF. The CDR3, as DNA: TGTGCCAGCAGTGCAGGGGGTTCTAGTTCACCCCTCCACTTT.

The rearrangement joins TRBV13 to TRBJ2-1, with D possibly TRBD1 on 6 matching bases. CDR1 PRHDT and CDR2 FYEKMQ come from the germline V gene (reference sequence). Trimming removed 6 bases at V and 5 bases at J, with 17 bases between. The CDR3 sequence is 15 residues long. This chain's CDR3 is CASSNSGHSNNEQFF. The CDR3, as DNA: TGTGCCAGCAGTAATTCGGGACACTCGAACAATGAGCAGTTCTTC.

V and J are TRBV29-1 and TRBJ2-7, with 8 bases matching TRBD2. This CDR3 is built from 12 residues. Germline V gene lookup returns CDR1 SQVTM and CDR2 ANQGSEA. V shed 8 bases, J shed 3 bases, and the junction held 6 bases outside the gene matches. CDR3 protein: CSSQGLDYEQYF. Written as DNA, the CDR3 is TGCAGCTCCCAGGGACTAGACTACGAGCAGTACTTC.

The rearrangement joins TRBV27 to TRBJ1-3, with a weak D call TRBD1 (6 bases). This CDR3 comprises 15 residues. Trimming cost V 7 bases and J 0 bases, with 13 bases left between them. Germline CDR1 and CDR2: MNHEY and SMNVEV (reference sequence). CDR3: CASKEGGGSGNTIYF. CDR3 DNA sequence: TGTGCCAGCAAGGAGGGAGGGGGCTCTGGAAACACCATATATTTT.

The chain recombines TRBV6-1 with TRBJ2-7; D may match TRBD1 or TRBD2 (6 bases each). The CDR3 is made up of 16 amino acids. The germline CDR1 and CDR2 sequences are MNHNS and SASEGT. V lost 3 bases and J lost 0, with 15 bases in between. In nucleotides, the CDR3 is TGTGCCAGCAGTGACGGGGGCGGGATAAGCTCCTACGAGCAGTACTTC. Translated: CASSDGGGISSYEQYF.